The subject of this entry is one TCR beta chain. Its antigen is undetermined. This CDR3 has 14 amino acids. The V end was cut by 7 bases, the J end by 6 bases, with 18 bases between. Germline CDR1 and CDR2: SNHLY and FYNNEI. These data originate in a study of graft-versus-host responses after intestinal transplantation. Study details: Anti-thymocyte globulin served as induction for all recipients, who then took tacrolimus and steroids for approximately 3 years.

Study-wide results and limits: Analysis identified GvH clones in recipient marrow, with some appearing first in ileum or blood. Where graft-donor T cell macrochimerism was present, patients had high graft-versus-host to host-versus-graft clonal ratios in allografts.

The assay was immunoSEQ multiplex PCR, and TCRdb's table has in-frame clones only and misses some. The sample records nearly 95,000 clones, 90% to 95% being singletons. The specimen comprised unstimulated CD8+ T cells sorted from spleen or lymph node cells, sampled before intestinal transplant. This chain connects TRBV2 to TRBJ1-2; weak D call: TRBD1 (5 bases). This TCR came from a human donor who received an intestinal transplant. The CDR3 region has the DNA TGTGCCAGCACCCGCATGGGGGAGGTTGATGGCTACACCTTC. Protein product: CASTRMGEVDGYTF.